This TCR beta chain derives from a study of cytomegalovirus exposure and HLA in healthy donors. Study-level points and caveats: The study labeled 180 or so TCR beta chains cytomegalovirus-associated.

Points on this clone: Its antigen is unknown.

It was with 60 Vbeta and 13 Jbeta primers that the PCR ran. Only in-frame clones appear in the TCRdb table, and some are missing; sequencing was by immunoSEQ multiplex PCR. The data contain approximately 170,000 clones, 77% of them singletons. The sample consisted of PBMCs. This sequence originates from a female donor in good health and CMV-seronegative.

The chain's CDR3 is CASSLTQGQPQHF. CDR3 DNA sequence: TGTGCCAGCAGTTTGACACAGGGGCAGCCCCAGCATTTT. The chain carries TRBV27 and TRBJ1-5, with 7 bases that match TRBD1. The CDR3 covers 13 residues. The germline gives CDR1 MNHEY, CDR2 SMNVEV (reference sequence). Trimming cost V 3 bases and J 7 bases; bases outside gene matches: 3.